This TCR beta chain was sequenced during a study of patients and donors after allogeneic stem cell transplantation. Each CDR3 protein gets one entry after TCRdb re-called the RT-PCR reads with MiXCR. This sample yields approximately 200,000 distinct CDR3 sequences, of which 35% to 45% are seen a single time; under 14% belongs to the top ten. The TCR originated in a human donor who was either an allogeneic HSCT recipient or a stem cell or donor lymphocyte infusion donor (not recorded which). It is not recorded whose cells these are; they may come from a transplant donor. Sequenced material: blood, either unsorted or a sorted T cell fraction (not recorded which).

CDR3 loop: CASSVSGTYEQYF. CDR3 DNA: TGTGCCAGCAGCGTATCCGGGACCTACGAGCAGTACTTC. The chain links TRBV5-5 to TRBJ2-7; a weak D match, TRBD2 (5 bases). This CDR3 contains 13 residues. CDR1 and CDR2 (germline): SGHKS, YYEKEE (reference sequence). Trimming removed 4 bases at V and 2 bases at J, with 10 bases between.